Here is one T cell receptor beta chain with its context. These data are taken from a study of shared clonotypes between healthy human individuals. Every contributor of samples was a Caucasian grown-up residing in Nashville, Tennessee. Trimming pared 1 base from V and 0 bases from J, leaving 10 bases between. This CDR3 comprises 15 residues. The germline V gene has CDR1 SGHKS and CDR2 YYEKEE (reference sequence). Sequencing was performed with immunoSEQ multiplex PCR; in TCRdb, only in-frame clones are kept and a portion is missing. Among about 2.4 million clones listed, roughly 93% were seen once. This clonotype was obtained from a man aged 18 to 35 in good health. Some clones in this sample may be carry-over from other donors' samples. The rearrangement joins TRBV5-5 to TRBJ1-1; the D gene is possibly TRBD1 (5 bases). The sample consisted of naive CD4+ T cells from PBMCs. Subset of the sample: CD45RA+ positively selected. The CDR3 spells CASSLYRGMNTEAFF. CDR3 nucleotides: TGTGCCAGCAGCTTGTACCGGGGCATGAACACTGAAGCTTTCTTT.